This entry lists 28 T cell receptor beta chains sequenced from one sample in a study of cytomegalovirus exposure and HLA in healthy donors. Primers included in the PCR were 60 Vbeta and 13 Jbeta primers. Sequenced by immunoSEQ multiplex PCR; TCRdb stores in-frame clones only, minus some. The profile shows some 13,000 clones, roughly 64% of them singletons. The specimen sequenced was PBMCs. These receptors were taken from a woman aged 50 to 65 in good health and CMV-seropositive.

This clone was found a few times. The chain combines TRBV14 with TRBJ1-1; a possible D gene is TRBD1 (6 bases). The CDR3 has 12 residues. The ends were cut back, 4 bases at V and 9 bases at J, with 12 bases in the middle. CDR1 is SGHDN and CDR2 is FVKESK in the germline V gene. The CDR3 spells CASSLMDSQAFF. DNA of the CDR3: TGTGCCAGCAGCCTCATGGACAGTCAAGCTTTCTTT.

This clone has more than one count but fewer than ten. The V and J genes are TRBV11-2 and TRBJ2-4; 10 positions agree with TRBD1. This CDR3 spans 18 amino acids. In germline, CDR1 is SGHAT, CDR2 FQNNGV. Trimming removed 2 bases from V and 1 base from J; junction bases left unmatched: 8. The CDR3 reads CASSLTTDRGFAKNIQYF. The CDR3 nucleotides read TGTGCCAGCAGCTTAACCACGGACAGGGGGTTCGCCAAAAACATTCAGTACTTC.

Here the CDR3 DNA reads TGTGCCAGCAGCTTACAGTCGGATACGCAGTATTTT. Encoded protein: CASSLQSDTQYF. The chain is built from TRBV7-2 and TRBJ2-3; D ambiguous. The CDR3 totals 12 residues. Between the trimmed V and J ends, which lost 2 bases and 6 bases, there was a span of 6 bases. Germline-derived CDR1 and CDR2 are SGHTA and FQGNSA.

This clone has just a few counts. The rearrangement joins TRBV29-1 to TRBJ1-4, with 9 bases matching TRBD1. CDR3 length equals 13 residues. Germline CDR1 SQVTM, CDR2 ANQGSEA. V dropped 7 bases and J dropped 8; count of bases not matched to a gene: 8. In DNA, the CDR3 is TGCAGCGGGGGACAGGGAGTTGGGGAAAAACTGTTTTTT. Translated: CSGGQGVGEKLFF.

This chain connects TRBV7-6 to TRBJ1-1, with 8 bases that match TRBD1. The J segment lost 5 bases and the V segment lost 5 bases, leaving 4 bases of the junction unmatched. The length of the CDR3 is 13 residues. Germline CDR1 and CDR2: SGHVS and FNYEAQ. CDR3 sequence: CASSLQGGTEAFF. The CDR3, as DNA: TGTGCCAGCAGCCTACAGGGGGGAACTGAAGCTTTCTTT. Full variable domain (rest looked up from reference TRBV7-6 and TRBJ1-1): GAGVSQSPRYKVTKRGQDVALRCDPISGHVSLYWYRQALGQGPEFLTYFNYEAQQDKSGLPNDRFSAERPEGSISTLTIQRTEQRDSAMYRCASSLQGGTEAFFGQGTRLTVV.

This chain uses TRBV7-2 with TRBJ2-7; 9 bases map to TRBD1. This CDR3 spans 15 amino acids. Germline V gene data show CDR1 as SGHTA and CDR2 as FQGNSA. V trimming: 5 bases; J trimming: 6 bases; junction bases outside the gene matches: 11. The chain's CDR3 is CASSQPGTGFSEQYF. In DNA, the CDR3 is TGTGCCAGCAGCCAACCCGGGACAGGGTTTTCCGAGCAGTACTTC.

The CDR3 nucleotides are TGTGCCAGCAGTCCGGACAGGGCCCACGGCTACACCTTC. Translated, it gives CASSPDRAHGYTF. The V call is TRBV6-5, the J call TRBJ1-2; 8 bases agree with TRBD1. Germline loops: CDR1 MNHEY, CDR2 SVGAGI. This CDR3 is built from 13 residues. V lost 5 bases to trimming and J lost 8 bases; unmatched junction nucleotides: 7.

The V and J genes are TRBV6-1 and TRBJ2-7, with 7 bases matching TRBD1. Germline V gene lookup returns CDR1 MNHNS and CDR2 SASEGT. The CDR3 length is 15 residues. The J segment lost 3 bases and the V segment lost 4 bases, leaving 9 bases of the junction unmatched. CDR3 residues: CASSGRQGRGYEQYF. The CDR3 DNA reads as TGTGCCAGCAGTGGAAGACAGGGAAGGGGCTACGAGCAGTACTTC.

In its sample, this clone was seen a few times. The V call is TRBV6-5, the J call TRBJ2-7, with TRBD1 matching 7 bases. CDR3 size: 12 residues. Trimming at V came to 7 bases and at J to 5 bases, leaving 5 bases not matched to a gene. CDR1 and CDR2 from the germline V gene are MNHEY and SVGAGI. The CDR3 protein is CASTRQGDEQYF. The CDR3 DNA follows: TGTGCCAGCACCAGACAGGGAGACGAGCAGTACTTC.

The chain links TRBV4-2 to TRBJ2-1, with 11 bases aligning to TRBD1. Germline assignment: CDR1 LGHNA and CDR2 YNFKEQ. V was pared by 3 bases and J by 5 bases, with 6 bases of the junction left unmatched. CDR3 length equals 16 residues. CDR3 DNA sequence: TGTGCCAGCAGCCACGGGACAGGGGGAACGAACAATGAGCAGTTCTTC. This translates into CASSHGTGGTNNEQFF.

The CDR3 reads CAADRLGHNEQFF. CDR3 DNA: TGTGCCGCCGACCGTTTGGGGCACAATGAGCAGTTCTTC. The chain couples TRBV21-1 to TRBJ2-1; TRBD1, as called in the table, went unchecked against the DNA. TRBV21-1 corresponds to a pseudogene. The CDR3 consists of 13 residues.

This clone was observed a single time. The rearrangement links TRBV10-3 to TRBJ2-5; D ambiguous. Trimming took 3 bases from V and 1 from J, leaving 6 bases between them. CDR1 and CDR2 from the germline V gene are ENHRY and SYGVKD. This CDR3 has 13 amino acids. The CDR3 region has the DNA TGTGCCATCAGTGATAAGCTCCAAGAGACCCAGTACTTC. The encoded protein is CAISDKLQETQYF.

V and J are TRBV4-1 and TRBJ1-1; D gene ambiguous. CDR1 is MGHRA and CDR2 is YSYEKL in the germline V gene. The CDR3 runs to 16 residues. Trimming removed 4 bases from V and 4 bases from J, with 19 bases in between. The CDR3 DNA follows: TGCGCCAGCAGCCTTCCTATTCGGCGGGAGAGCACTGAAGCTTTCTTT. Translation: CASSLPIRRESTEAFF.

This clone was picked up a small number of times. V and J are TRBV6-6 and TRBJ1-1; possibly TRBD1 for D (6 bases). The germline V gene has CDR1 MNHNY and CDR2 SVGAGI (reference sequence). V shed 7 bases and J shed 7 bases, with 19 bases lying between them. The CDR3 length is 14 residues. DNA of the CDR3: TGTGCCAGCACCCAAGCGCCAGGGGCGGGTGAAGCTTTCTTT. This sequence encodes CASTQAPGAGEAFF.

This clone was counted between two and nine times. This sequence joins TRBV6-1 and TRBJ1-5, with 8 nucleotides matching TRBD1. With V trimmed by 7 bases and J by 3 bases, 5 bases remained unmatched. This CDR3 contains 14 residues. The germline gives CDR1 MNHNS, CDR2 SASEGT. Written as DNA, the CDR3 is TGTGCCAGCAACGTACAGGGGGTCAATCAGCCCCAGCATTTT. This codes for CASNVQGVNQPQHF.

J is TRBJ2-5 and V is TRBV27; 7 bases match TRBD1. With V trimmed by 6 bases and J by 0 bases, 1 base remained unmatched. The CDR3 contains 13 residues. From germline, CDR1 is MNHEY and CDR2 SMNVEV (reference sequence). The CDR3 region has the DNA TGTGCCAGCAGCGGGACAGACCAAGAGACCCAGTACTTC. It encodes CASSGTDQETQYF.

There are a few counts of this clone. This sequence joins TRBV6-1 and TRBJ2-3; D is possibly TRBD2 (5 bases). Germline CDR1 and CDR2: MNHNS and SASEGT. V was pared by 9 bases and J by 7 bases, with 14 bases between. This CDR3 comprises 12 residues. The CDR3: CASAEGYYTQYF. CDR3 nucleotides: TGTGCCAGTGCCGAGGGCTACTATACGCAGTATTTT.

This clone turned up a few times. J is TRBJ2-2 and V is TRBV10-3, with 11 positions matching TRBD2. From germline, CDR1 is ENHRY and CDR2 SYGVKD. After removal of 10 bases from V and 3 bases from J, the junction contained 7 bases not matched to a gene. This CDR3 has 15 amino acids. Here the CDR3 reads CATGTSGGDTGELFF. The DNA of the CDR3 is TGTGCCACCGGGACTAGCGGAGGGGACACCGGGGAGCTGTTTTTT.

The J gene is TRBJ2-1, the V gene TRBV6-4; TRBD2 matches 8 bases. CDR3 length equals 16 residues. CDR1 MRHNA and CDR2 SNTAGT come from the germline V gene. J was trimmed by 8 bases and V by 5 bases; bases with no gene match: 14. The DNA of the CDR3 is TGTGCCAGCAGTAGTCGTGCGCGGGAGGCTGCTCATGAGCAGTTCTTC. Encoded protein: CASSSRAREAAHEQFF.

The rearrangement uses TRBV6-6 and TRBJ1-1; no clear D gene. In germline, CDR1 is MNHNY, CDR2 SVGAGI (reference sequence). V was cut by 4 bases and J by 4 bases, with 10 bases left in between. This CDR3 is 13 amino acids long. This CDR3 reads CASSLELSTEAFF. CDR3 nucleotides: TGTGCCAGCAGTTTGGAGCTGAGCACTGAAGCTTTCTTT.

The V gene is TRBV29-1, the J gene TRBJ2-3; D not certain. Germline CDR1 SQVTM, CDR2 ANQGSEA. Trimming took off 6 bases at V and 4 bases at J, with 8 bases between the two ends. The CDR3 spans 11 residues. CDR3 sequence: CSVSSPDTQYF. Here the CDR3 DNA reads TGCAGCGTATCCTCCCCAGATACGCAGTATTTT.

The chain employs TRBV28 and TRBJ2-7; tentatively, D is TRBD2 (6 bases). This CDR3 spans 14 amino acids. Trimming stripped 8 bases from V and 3 bases from J, with 17 bases between. In germline, CDR1 is MDHEN, CDR2 SYDVKM. The chain's CDR3 is CASLKRGMHYEQYF. The CDR3 DNA reads TGTGCCAGCCTAAAACGGGGGATGCACTACGAGCAGTACTTC.

The chain carries TRBV6-5 and TRBJ1-4, with TRBD1 matching 7 bases. Per the germline V gene, CDR1 is MNHEY and CDR2 is SVGAGI. This CDR3 has 12 residues. J lost 6 bases, V lost 10 bases, and 5 bases had no gene match. CDR3 residues: CATRTGHEKLFF. CDR3 DNA sequence: TGTGCCACCCGGACAGGACATGAAAAACTGTTTTTT.

This chain links TRBV7-8 with TRBJ2-1; D is unclear. Germline V lookup: CDR1 SGHVS, CDR2 FQNEAQ. V was cut by 5 bases and J by 0 bases, with 14 bases left in between. The CDR3 length is 16 residues. This chain's CDR3 is CASSGTRLSSYNEQFF. CDR3 nucleotide sequence: TGTGCCAGCAGCGGAACCAGGCTAAGCTCCTACAATGAGCAGTTCTTC.

The chain is built from TRBV4-3 and TRBJ1-3, with no clear D. Germline-derived CDR1 and CDR2 are LGHNA and YSLEER. V was clipped by 0 bases and J by 0 bases, with 6 bases between them. The CDR3 sequence is 15 residues long. This CDR3 is CASSQDIRSGNTIYF. CDR3 coding DNA: TGCGCCAGCAGCCAAGATATCCGCTCTGGAAACACCATATATTTT.

This clone was observed once. The chain uses TRBV10-3 and TRBJ2-2; no clear D. Trimming pared 5 bases from V and 4 bases from J, leaving 5 bases between. Germline lookup yields CDR1 ENHRY and CDR2 SYGVKD. This CDR3 is built from 12 residues. CDR3 in DNA: TGTGCCATCAGTCCCTCCACCGGGGAGCTGTTTTTT. Translating gives CAISPSTGELFF.

Here the CDR3 reads CASSLGTGWTLGAFF. CDR3 sequence (DNA): TGTGCCAGCAGCCTAGGGACAGGATGGACCCTCGGAGCTTTCTTT. The rearrangement uses TRBV14 and TRBJ1-1; TRBD1 matches at 8 bases. CDR3 size: 15 residues. CDR1 SGHDN and CDR2 FVKESK come from the germline V gene. V lost 4 bases to trimming and J lost 10 bases; unmatched junction nucleotides: 14. Full variable domain (outside the CDR3, taken from reference TRBV14 and TRBJ1-1): EAGVTQFPSHSVIEKGQTVTLRCDPISGHDNLYWYRRVMGKEIKFLLHFVKESKQDESGMPNNRFLAERTGGTYSTLKVQPAELEDSGVYFCASSLGTGWTLGAFFGQGTRLTVV.

The V and J genes are TRBV10-3 and TRBJ1-2; D is undetermined. Germline CDR1 ENHRY, CDR2 SYGVKD. The V and J ends lost 0 bases and 6 bases respectively, with 8 bases between them. This CDR3 comprises 13 residues. CDR3 bases: TGTGCCATCAGTGAGTCCACAGACGATGGCTACACCTTC. It yields the protein CAISESTDDGYTF.